A selection of T cell receptor beta chains follows, all from one sample in a study of blood T cell repertoires in COVID-19. The repertoire was sequenced with immunoSEQ multiplex PCR; TCRdb's copy has only in-frame clones and lacks some. There are about 88,000 clones in the sample; roughly 88% occur only once, and about 2.9% lies in the top ten. Sequencing was carried out using peripheral blood. These receptors were taken from a woman older than 75 with acute or convalescent COVID-19. The CDR3 runs from the conserved cysteine through the conserved F or W. A D gene is named only where the DNA matches it firmly. Expanded clones get a size class; other rows say once, few or many, or leave the size out.

>TRBJ1-1|TRBV11-3|TRBD1|NA
TGTGCCAGCAGCGTAGGACAGGACCTTGAAGCTTTCTTT
CASSVGQDLEAFF
>TRBJ1-1|TRBV5-1|TRBD1|NA
TGCGCCAGCAGTTCGGGACAGGGTCCTATGGGAGCTTTCTTT
CASSSGQGPMGAFF
>TRBJ2-7|TRBV6-2/TRBV6-3|TRBD1|NA
TGTGCCAGCAGTCGACAGGGGCCCTACGAGCAGTACTTC
CASSRQGPYEQYF
>TRBJ2-1|TRBV9|TRBD2|NA
TGTGCCAGCACGGCGGCCCAGACTAGCGGGTTACGGCAGTTCTTC
CASTAAQTSGLRQFF
>TRBJ1-1|TRBV19|NA|once
TGTGCCAGTAGTATACCCATGGCGAACACTGAAGCTTTCTTT
CASSIPMANTEAFF
>TRBJ2-7|TRBV9|TRBD1|NA
TGTGCCAGCAGCGCGACAGGGGACGTCTCGGGCGAGCAGTACTTC
CASSATGDVSGEQYF
>TRBJ2-5|TRBV5-4|TRBD2|NA
TGTGCCAGCAGCATTAGCGGGAGCGGGTTGGAGACCCAGTACTTC
CASSISGSGLETQYF
>TRBJ1-2|TRBV24-1|NA|NA
TGTGCCACCAGTGATTTCGGCGGGGGAAACTATGGCTACACCTTC
CATSDFGGGNYGYTF
>TRBJ2-2|TRBV5-1|TRBD1|NA
TGCGCCAGCAGCTTCCGACAGGGGAACACCGGGGAGCTGTTTTTT
CASSFRQGNTGELFF
>TRBJ1-4|TRBV20-1|NA|NA
TGCAGTGCTAGTCGGCAGGGTAATGAAAAACTGTTTTTT
CSASRQGNEKLFF
>TRBJ2-3|TRBV3-1/TRBV3-2|TRBD1|NA
TGTGCCAGCAGCCAACAAGGGACAGGGGGGGGAGATACGCAGTATTTT
CASSQQGTGGGDTQYF
>TRBJ1-5|TRBV25-1|TRBD1|NA
TGTGCCAGCAGTGAATCCCGGACAGGGAGCAATCAGCCCCAGCATTTT
CASSESRTGSNQPQHF
>TRBJ2-1|TRBV5-1|TRBD1|NA
TGCGCCAGCAGCCTGCGGACAGGGGCGGATGAGCAGTTCTTC
CASSLRTGADEQFF
>TRBJ2-3|TRBV29-1|NA|NA
TGCAGCGTTGGCAAGGTCGACCAGGGGATAGATACGCAGTATTTT
CSVGKVDQGIDTQYF
>TRBJ2-1|TRBV7-2|TRBD2|NA
TGTGCCAGCAGCTTAGAGGGGACTAGCGGGAGGTACCACAATGAGCAGTTCTTC
CASSLEGTSGRYHNEQFF
>TRBJ2-3|TRBV7-8|TRBD2|NA
TGTGCCAGCAGCAAACCGGGACTAGCGGGGGGGCTAACAGATACGCAGTATTTT
CASSKPGLAGGLTDTQYF
>TRBJ1-5|TRBV11-2|NA|NA
TGTGCCAGCAGCTTAGGGGGGGGCGTAGGCAATCAGCCCCAGCATTTT
CASSLGGGVGNQPQHF
>TRBJ1-4|TRBV29-1|NA|NA
TGCAGCGTGATTGAGGCAGGGGTGGATGAAAAACTGTTTTTT
CSVIEAGVDEKLFF
>TRBJ2-3|TRBV5-1|NA|NA
TGCGCCAGCAGCCCGGGGGTCCCAGATACGCAGTATTTT
CASSPGVPDTQYF
>TRBJ1-5|TRBV5-1|TRBD1|NA
TGCGCCAGCAGCTTGGCGACAGGGGACAATCAGCCCCAGCATTTT
CASSLATGDNQPQHF
>TRBJ2-7|TRBV6-5|TRBD2|NA
TGTGCCAGCAGTCAAACCCTACTAGCGACCTACGAGCAGTACTTC
CASSQTLLATYEQYF
>TRBJ1-4|TRBV2|NA|once
TGTGCCAGCAGGGACAGCCGACTTGCAACTAATGAAAAACTGTTTTTT
CASRDSRLATNEKLFF
>TRBJ1-1|TRBV19|TRBD1|NA
TGTGCCAGTACCCCCGGGGACAGGGCACTAATGGGCCGTGAAGCTTTCTTT
CASTPGDRALMGREAFF
>TRBJ2-3|TRBV5-1|NA|NA
TGCGCCAGCAGCTGGGGACAAGTCACAGATACGCAGTATTTT
CASSWGQVTDTQYF
>TRBJ2-7|TRBV5-4|TRBD2|NA
TGTGCCAGCAGCTTACTAGCGGGAGTGGGGAAGTACGAGCAGTACTTC
CASSLLAGVGKYEQYF
>TRBJ1-4|TRBV5-1|NA|NA
TGCGCCAGCAGCTTGGAAGCTGAAAAACTGTTTTTT
CASSLEAEKLFF
>TRBJ2-1|TRBV3-1/TRBV3-2|NA|NA
TGTGCCAGCAGCTTTAGAGAGGCGAGCTCCTACAATGAGCAGTTCTTC
CASSFREASSYNEQFF
>TRBJ2-3|TRBV19|TRBD2|few
TGTGCCAGTAGTGCCCCTAGCGGGACGACAGATACGCAGTATTTT
CASSAPSGTTDTQYF